This TCR beta chain was retrieved from a study of human T cells and chemical hapten exposure. This clonotype was counted a few times. Its antigen is still unknown. The time point denotes: patch test 3, about 24 weeks after DPC sensitization. Treatment reported: therapeutic diphenylcyclopropenone sensitization with weekly scalp DPC. The study's findings and limits: Donors in the study had alopecia, meaning their immune response may differ from healthy people's.

Trimming removed 7 bases from V and 5 bases from J; junction bases left unmatched: 3. The germline gives CDR1 KGHDR, CDR2 SFDVKD. The CDR3 has 13 residues. Library preparation tagged each individual cDNA molecule with a unique molecular identifier. One entry per CDR3 protein results from TCRdb running MiXCR on the RACE reads. The data hold over 100,000 distinct CDR3 sequences, with approximately 11% observed a single time. The sequence derives from a woman aged 50 to 60 with alopecia areata. Some clones in this sample may be carry-over from other donors' samples. The sample consisted of whole blood, taken in connection with sensitization to the hapten diphenylcyclopropenone (DPC). The chain combines TRBV24-1 with TRBJ2-2, with 7 bases lining up with TRBD2. The CDR3 sequence is CATSWGGTGELFF. The DNA for the CDR3 is TGTGCCACCAGCTGGGGAGGGACCGGGGAGCTGTTTTTT.